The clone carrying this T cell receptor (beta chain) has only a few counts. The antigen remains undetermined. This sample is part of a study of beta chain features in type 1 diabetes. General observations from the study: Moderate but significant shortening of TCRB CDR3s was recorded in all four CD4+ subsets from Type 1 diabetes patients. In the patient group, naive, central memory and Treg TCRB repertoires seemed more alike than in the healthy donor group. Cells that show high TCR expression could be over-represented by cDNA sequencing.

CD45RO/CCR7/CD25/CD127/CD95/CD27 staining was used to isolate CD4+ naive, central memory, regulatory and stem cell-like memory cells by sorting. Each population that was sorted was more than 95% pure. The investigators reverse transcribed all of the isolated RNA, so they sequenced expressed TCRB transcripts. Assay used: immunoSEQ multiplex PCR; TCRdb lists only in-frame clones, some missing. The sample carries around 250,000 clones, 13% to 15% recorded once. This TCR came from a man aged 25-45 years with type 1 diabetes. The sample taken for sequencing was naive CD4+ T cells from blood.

CDR3: CSVATSTPGQGLQYGYTF. The DNA of the CDR3 is TGCAGCGTTGCAACTTCAACCCCGGGACAGGGTCTTCAGTATGGCTACACCTTC. This sequence joins TRBV29-1 and TRBJ1-2; TRBD1 aligns across 9 bases. This CDR3 contains 18 residues. Germline assignment: CDR1 SQVTM and CDR2 ANQGSEA. V lost 4 bases and J lost 5; bases outside the gene matches: 20.